The clone carrying this TCR beta chain was seen at least ten times. The antigen remains unidentified. This sample stems from a study of T-cell reconstitution after alpha-beta-depleted transplantation in children. Study conclusions and caveats: Expanded clones from the graft, numbering several hundred, reportedly supplied alpha-beta T cells about two months after transplant. After transplant, high TCRbeta diversity at day 60 in some patients arose from surviving recipient T cells and thymic progenitors. Newly produced T cells mostly provided counts and TCRbeta diversity after one year, as hyperexpanded clones declined.

TCRbeta library construction was performed incorporating unique molecular identifiers. TCRdb itself ran the PCR reads through MiXCR, one entry per CDR3 protein. The profile shows around 300,000 distinct CDR3 sequences, 11% of them singletons. Sequencing was performed on peripheral blood, taken 180 days after TCRalphabeta/CD19-depleted stem cell transplant. This TCR was recovered from a male patient aged 2-15 years who had a stem cell transplant for chronic granulomatous disease, so the T cells may come from the graft donor.

CDR3 nucleotides: TGTGCCAGCAGCTTACCTCCCCTTCCAACCGGGACCGCCCTCCCAGATACGCAGTATTTT. This translates into CASSLPPLPTGTALPDTQYF. The genes are TRBV28 and TRBJ2-3; D tentatively fits TRBD1 or TRBD2 (5 bases each). The germline V and J ends were trimmed by 6 bases and 4 bases, with 32 bases remaining between them. Germline assignment: CDR1 MDHEN and CDR2 SYDVKM. The CDR3 length is 20 residues.